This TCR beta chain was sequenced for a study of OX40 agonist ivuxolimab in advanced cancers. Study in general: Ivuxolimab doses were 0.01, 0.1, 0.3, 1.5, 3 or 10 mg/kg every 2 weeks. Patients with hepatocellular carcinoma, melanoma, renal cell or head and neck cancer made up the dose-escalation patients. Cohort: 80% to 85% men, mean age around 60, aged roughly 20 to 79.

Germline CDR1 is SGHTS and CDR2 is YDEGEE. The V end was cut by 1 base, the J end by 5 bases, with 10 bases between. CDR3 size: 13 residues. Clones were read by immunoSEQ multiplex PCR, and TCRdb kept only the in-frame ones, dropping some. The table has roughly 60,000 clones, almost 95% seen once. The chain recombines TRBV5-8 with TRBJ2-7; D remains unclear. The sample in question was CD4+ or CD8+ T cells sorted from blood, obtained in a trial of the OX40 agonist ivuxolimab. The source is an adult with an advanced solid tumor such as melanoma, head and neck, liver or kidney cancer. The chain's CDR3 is CASSLLDADEQYF. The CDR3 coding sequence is TGTGCCAGCAGCTTGTTAGATGCCGACGAGCAGTACTTC.